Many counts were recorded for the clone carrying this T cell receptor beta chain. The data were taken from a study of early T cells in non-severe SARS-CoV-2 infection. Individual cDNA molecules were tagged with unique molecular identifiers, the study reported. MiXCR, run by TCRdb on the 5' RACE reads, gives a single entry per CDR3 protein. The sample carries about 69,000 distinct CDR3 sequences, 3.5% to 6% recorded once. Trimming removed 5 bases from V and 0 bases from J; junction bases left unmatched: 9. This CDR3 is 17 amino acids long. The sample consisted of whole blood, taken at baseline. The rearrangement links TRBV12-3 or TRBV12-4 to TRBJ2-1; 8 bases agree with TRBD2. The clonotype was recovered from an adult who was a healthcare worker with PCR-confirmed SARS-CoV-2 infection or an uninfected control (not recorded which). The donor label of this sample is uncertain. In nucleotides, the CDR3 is TGTGCCAGCAGTCCTTATAGCGGGGTCGGCTCCTACAATGAGCAGTTCTTC. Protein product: CASSPYSGVGSYNEQFF.